Listed here are 25 T cell receptor beta chains from one sample, sequenced in a study of T-cell reconstitution after alpha-beta-depleted transplantation in children. For TCRbeta, the library was prepared with unique molecular identifiers. One entry per CDR3 protein, called by TCRdb with MiXCR from the PCR reads. The sample records 400,000 to 550,000 distinct CDR3 sequences, roughly a tenth being singletons. The sample consisted of PBMCs, taken before TCRalphabeta/CD19-depleted stem cell transplant. All receptors come from a child aged 2-9 years with inherited bone marrow failure, due to receive a stem cell transplant.

The sample holds many counts of this clonotype. The CDR3 protein is CSARGSQGYTEAFF. CDR3 DNA: TGCAGTGCTAGAGGTTCGCAGGGGTACACTGAAGCTTTCTTT. The J gene is TRBJ1-1, the V gene TRBV20-1; maybe TRBD1 (6 bases). There are 14 residues in the CDR3. Trimming pared 1 base from V and 3 bases from J, leaving 12 bases between. Germline lookup yields CDR1 DFQATT and CDR2 SNEGSKA (reference sequence).

In this sample, this clonotype turned up many times. The genes are TRBV5-1 and TRBJ2-6; TRBD2 is a possible D gene (5 bases). The CDR3 is made up of 16 amino acids. V was shortened by 5 bases and J by 3 bases, with 15 bases between the two germline ends. The V gene's germline CDR1 is SGHRS and CDR2 YFSETQ. This chain's CDR3 is CASRPGVGLGANVLTF. CDR3 in DNA: TGCGCCAGCAGGCCCGGGGTTGGGCTTGGGGCCAACGTCCTGACTTTC.

This clonotype was detected ten times or more. V and J are TRBV6-5 and TRBJ2-1; the D gene is possibly TRBD2 (5 bases). Between the trimmed V and J ends, which lost 0 bases and 4 bases, there was a span of 10 bases. Germline V gene data show CDR1 as MNHEY and CDR2 as SVGAGI. This CDR3 has 15 residues. This CDR3 is CASSYSRVGYNEQFF. The CDR3 nucleotides are TGTGCCAGCAGTTACTCGCGGGTGGGATACAATGAGCAGTTCTTC.

This clonotype was detected only a few times. The chain is built from TRBV12-3 or TRBV12-4 and TRBJ1-1; 12 nucleotides line up with TRBD1. The CDR3 is made up of 16 amino acids. V shed 7 bases and J 1 base; nucleotides not matched to a gene: 7. CDR3 residues: CASNTGQGAGNTEAFF. CDR3 sequence (DNA): TGTGCCAGCAATACGGGACAGGGGGCTGGGAACACTGAAGCTTTCTTT.

This clonotype was seen at least ten times. The chain links TRBV16 to TRBJ2-4; D gene unclear. Looked up from germline, CDR1 is KGHSY and CDR2 is FQNENV. This CDR3 spans 17 amino acids. Between the trimmed V and J ends, which lost 1 base and 0 bases, there was a span of 13 bases. This CDR3 reads CASSQFYGSLAKNIQYF. The CDR3 DNA reads TGTGCCAGCAGCCAATTCTACGGGTCTTTAGCCAAAAACATTCAGTACTTC.

This clonotype came up many times. V and J are TRBV27 and TRBJ2-5; D gene ambiguous. Trimming removed 5 bases at V and 5 bases at J, with 15 bases between. The CDR3 has 14 residues. Germline CDR1 MNHEY, CDR2 SMNVEV (reference sequence). This CDR3 reads CASSLRALGETQYF. The CDR3 nucleotides are TGTGCCAGCAGTCTCCGGGCCCTTGGGGAGACCCAGTACTTC.

This clonotype was seen ten or more times. The chain combines TRBV20-1 with TRBJ1-2; D is ambiguous. The V gene lost 5 bases and the J gene lost 2 bases, with 12 bases spanning the gap. The CDR3 loop spans 13 amino acids. Looked up from germline, CDR1 is DFQATT and CDR2 is SNEGSKA (reference sequence). CDR3 coding DNA: TGCAGTGCTCTAAGGGCAGAAAACTATGGCTACACCTTC. Its translation: CSALRAENYGYTF.

This clonotype was found many times. This chain links TRBV4-3 with TRBJ1-6, with D perhaps TRBD1 (5 bases). The CDR3 loop spans 16 amino acids. Trimming removed 3 bases from V and 7 bases from J, with 16 bases in between. The germline V gene encodes CDR1 LGHNA and CDR2 YSLEER. CDR3 sequence reads: CASSQGIDRMNSPLHF. CDR3 sequence (DNA): TGCGCCAGCAGCCAGGGAATTGACAGAATGAATTCACCCCTCCACTTT.

Many counts were recorded for this clonotype. The V call is TRBV4-2, the J call TRBJ1-4; a weak D match, TRBD1 (6 bases). The CDR3 has 17 amino acids. The germline CDR1 and CDR2 sequences are LGHNA and YNFKEQ. V was trimmed by 2 bases and J by 3 bases, leaving 16 bases between them. The CDR3 coding sequence is TGTGCCAGCAGCCAAAACCTGTGGGGGCTGGCTAATGAAAAACTGTTTTTT. It yields the protein CASSQNLWGLANEKLFF.

The V gene is TRBV19, the J gene TRBJ2-7; the match to TRBD2 covers 8 bases. This CDR3 has 16 amino acids. Germline V gene sequence: CDR1 LNHDA, CDR2 SQIVND (reference sequence). V lost 3 bases and J lost 4; bases outside the gene matches: 11. This chain's CDR3 is CASSMRGAGVRYEQYF. CDR3 bases: TGTGCCAGTAGTATGAGGGGAGCGGGAGTGAGGTACGAGCAGTACTTC.

This clonotype was detected ten times or more. The CDR3 DNA is TGTGCCACCAGTGATTCCTTGTGGGAGAACACCGGGGAGCTGTTTTTT. Translated: CATSDSLWENTGELFF. The chain employs TRBV24-1 and TRBJ2-2; unclear D gene. CDR1 is KGHDR, CDR2 SFDVKD, per germline. The V gene lost 2 bases and the J gene lost 1 base, with 10 bases spanning the gap. The CDR3 totals 16 residues.

The sample holds many counts of this clonotype. The germline gene is not matched at one end of the junction; a read error may be the cause. The chain joins TRBV12-3 or TRBV12-4 to TRBJ1-5; D is undetermined. The CDR3 has 12 amino acids. The CDR3 reads CASSLSSQPQHF. CDR3 DNA sequence: TGTGCCAGCAGTTTAAGCAGTCAGCCCCAGCATTTT.

Ten or more counts support this clonotype. V is TRBV28 and J is TRBJ2-7, with 7 positions matching TRBD2. J lost 1 base, V lost 3 bases, and 9 bases had no gene match. The germline CDR1 and CDR2 sequences are MDHEN and SYDVKM. CDR3 length: 16 residues. The CDR3: CASSFRPGGGSYEQYF. DNA of the CDR3: TGTGCCAGCAGTTTCCGGCCTGGGGGAGGGTCCTACGAGCAGTACTTC.

In its sample, this clonotype was seen a few times. This chain joins TRBV21-1 and TRBJ2-7; the table's D call of TRBD2 was not tested on the DNA. TRBV21-1 is a pseudogene segment. CDR3 length: 17 amino acids. The CDR3 nucleotides read TGTGCCAGCAGCACGGGACTAGCGGGGGGGTACTCCTACGAGCAGTACTTC. Its translation: CASSTGLAGGYSYEQYF.

Many counts were recorded for this clonotype. CDR3 in amino acids: CASSRGGMNTEAFF. CDR3 coding DNA: TGTGCCAGCAGCCGGGGCGGCATGAACACTGAAGCTTTCTTT. The chain joins TRBV13 to TRBJ1-1, with a weak D call TRBD1 (5 bases). The CDR3 is 14 amino acids. CDR1 and CDR2 from the germline V gene are PRHDT and FYEKMQ (reference sequence). V lost 5 bases, J lost 0 bases, and 10 bases lay in between.

This clonotype was observed many times. The chain employs TRBV6-2 or TRBV6-3 and TRBJ1-1, with D perhaps TRBD1 (5 bases). V gave up 5 bases and J gave up 1 base, with 11 bases separating them. CDR1 is MNHEY, CDR2 SVGEGT, per germline. This CDR3 is 14 amino acids long. The CDR3 nucleotides are TGTGCCAGCAGTCGCTCCGGGGGGAACACTGAAGCTTTCTTT. Translated: CASSRSGGNTEAFF.

This clonotype was observed many times. The V and J genes are TRBV9 and TRBJ2-3; D may be TRBD1 or TRBD2 (6 bases each). CDR3 length: 16 residues. The germline gives CDR1 SGDLS, CDR2 YYNGEE. Trimming took off 0 bases at V and 3 bases at J, with 14 bases between the two ends. In DNA form, the CDR3 reads TGTGCCAGCAGCGTAGAGGGGGGAGTTGTGACAGATACGCAGTATTTT. This encodes CASSVEGGVVTDTQYF.

There are many counts of this clonotype. The chain recombines TRBV29-1 with TRBJ2-3; 11 bases map to TRBD2. This CDR3 region has 15 residues. In germline, CDR1 is SQVTM, CDR2 ANQGSEA. The trim removed 2 bases at V and 4 bases at J, leaving 5 bases unmatched. The CDR3 DNA is TGCAGCGTTGAAAAACTAGCGGGAGTACCAGATACGCAGTATTTT. Translation: CSVEKLAGVPDTQYF.

This clonotype was found many times. The chain recombines TRBV29-1 with TRBJ2-1; a possible D gene is TRBD1 (6 bases). Trimming left V 4 bases short and J 8 bases short, with 12 bases between. Germline V gene lookup returns CDR1 SQVTM and CDR2 ANQGSEA. This CDR3 comprises 12 residues. The CDR3 region is CSVVQGNDEQFF. The CDR3 nucleotides are TGCAGCGTTGTACAGGGTAACGATGAGCAGTTCTTC.

This clonotype was picked up many times. The chain recombines TRBV25-1 with TRBJ2-7; perhaps TRBD1 as D (5 bases). This CDR3 comprises 14 residues. The V and J ends lost 3 bases and 4 bases respectively, with 13 bases between them. Looked up from germline, CDR1 is MGHDK and CDR2 is SYGVNS. CDR3 DNA: TGTGCCAGCAGTGATCCAACAGGAACTTACGAGCAGTACTTC. As protein: CASSDPTGTYEQYF.

As for this clonotype: A read error may be the cause here, since a much bigger clone is one base away. This chain joins TRBV7-2 and TRBJ2-2; D might be TRBD1 (5 bases). There are 16 residues in the CDR3. The germline V gene encodes CDR1 SGHTA and CDR2 FQGNSA. The V gene lost 0 bases and the J gene lost 7 bases, with 15 bases spanning the gap. The CDR3 region has the DNA TGTGCCAGCAGCTTAGCCAGGTCAGGGTGGATCGGGGAGCTGTTTTTT. This codes for CASSLARSGWIGELFF.

Points on this clonotype: One end of the junction is discordant with germline, which a read error may explain. The V call is TRBV4-3, the J call TRBJ1-1, with 10 nucleotides matching TRBD1. Germline lookup yields CDR1 LGHNA and CDR2 YSLEER. CDR3 size: 15 residues. The CDR3 DNA sequence: TGCGCCAGCAGCCGACCGGGACAGGGGCCCGCTGAACCTTTCTTT. It specifies CASSRPGQGPAEPFF.

Regarding this clonotype: This may come from a read error, since a much larger clone is one base off. The rearrangement uses TRBV7-2 and TRBJ2-1; the match to TRBD2 covers 9 bases. The end of the DNA fits TRBJ2-7 better, so the J call may be wrong. The CDR3 contains 16 residues. Per germline, CDR1 SGHTA and CDR2 FQGNSA. The CDR3 spells CASSTRTSATYNEQYF. The CDR3 bases are TGTGCCAGCAGCACCCGGACTAGCGCTACCTACAATGAGCAGTACTTC.

This clonotype was seen at least ten times. The chain employs TRBV5-1 and TRBJ1-1, with 7 bases matching TRBD1. Germline trimming cut 0 bases from V and 11 bases from J; bases unmatched to any gene: 13. CDR3 size: 15 residues. Germline CDR1 SGHRS, CDR2 YFSETQ. The CDR3 is CASSLEGASGVDAFF. The CDR3, as DNA: TGCGCCAGCAGCTTGGAGGGGGCGTCAGGGGTTGATGCTTTCTTT.

This clonotype was observed many times. The chain joins TRBV7-2 to TRBJ2-7; D not resolved. Per the germline V gene, CDR1 is SGHTA and CDR2 is FQGNSA. The germline V and J ends were trimmed by 5 bases and 2 bases, with 16 bases remaining between them. This CDR3 is 15 amino acids long. The CDR3: CASSPGPQRTYEQYF. The DNA of the CDR3 is TGTGCCAGCAGCCCTGGACCTCAACGGACCTACGAGCAGTACTTC.